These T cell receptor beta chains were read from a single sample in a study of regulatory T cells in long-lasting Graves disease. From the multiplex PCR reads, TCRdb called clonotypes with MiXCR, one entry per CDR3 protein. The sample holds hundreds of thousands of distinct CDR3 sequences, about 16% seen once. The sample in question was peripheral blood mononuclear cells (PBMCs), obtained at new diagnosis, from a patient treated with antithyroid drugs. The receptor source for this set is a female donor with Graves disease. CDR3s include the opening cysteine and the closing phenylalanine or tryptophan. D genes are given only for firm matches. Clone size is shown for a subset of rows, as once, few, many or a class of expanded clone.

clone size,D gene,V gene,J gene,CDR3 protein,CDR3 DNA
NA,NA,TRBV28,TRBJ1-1,CASRGEDRRGTEAFF,TGTGCCAGCAGGGGAGAAGACAGGAGAGGCACTGAAGCTTTCTTT
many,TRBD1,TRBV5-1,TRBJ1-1,CASSLTGGNTEAFF,TGTGCCAGCAGCTTAACAGGGGGAAACACTGAAGCTTTCTTT
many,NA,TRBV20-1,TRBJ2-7,CSARTTYEQYF,TGCAGTGCTCGGACGACCTACGAGCAGTACTTC
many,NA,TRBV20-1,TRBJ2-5,CSAALVGQETQYF,TGCAGTGCCGCACTAGTGGGCCAAGAGACCCAGTACTTC
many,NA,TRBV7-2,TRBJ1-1,CASSPLEGGYAFF,TGTGCCAGCAGCCCCCTCGAGGGTGGGTACGCTTTCTTT
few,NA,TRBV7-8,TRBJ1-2,CASSLGTDPTF,TGTGCCAGCAGCTTAGGGACCGACCCAACCTTC
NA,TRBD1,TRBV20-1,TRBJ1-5,CSARDTGVQPQHF,TGCAGTGCTAGAGATACAGGGGTCCAGCCCCAGCATTTT
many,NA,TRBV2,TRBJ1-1,CASSEAWSAAGEAFF,TGTGCCAGCAGTGAAGCCTGGTCCGCGGCAGGTGAAGCTTTCTTT
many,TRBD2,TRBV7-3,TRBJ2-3,CASSFGPSGSGSDTQYF,TGTGCCAGCAGCTTTGGGCCTAGCGGGAGTGGGTCAGATACGCAGTATTTT
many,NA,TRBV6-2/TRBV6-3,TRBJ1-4,CASSENRNEKLFF,TGTGCCAGCAGTGAGAATCGGAATGAAAAACTGTTTTTT
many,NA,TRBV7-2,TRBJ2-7,CASSREGGGSYEQYF,TGTGCCAGCAGCCGCGAGGGGGGGGGGTCCTACGAGCAGTACTTC
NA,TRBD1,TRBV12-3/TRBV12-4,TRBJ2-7,CASSKGQGKSYEQYF,TGTGCCAGCAGCAAAGGACAGGGTAAATCCTACGAGCAGTACTTC
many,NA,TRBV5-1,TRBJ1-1,CASSLAGRGDAAFF,TGCGCCAGCAGCTTGGCTGGGAGAGGGGACGCGGCTTTCTTT
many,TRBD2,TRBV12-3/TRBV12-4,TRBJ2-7,CASSLGLPLFSYEQYF,TGTGCCAGCAGTTTGGGACTACCCTTATTTTCCTACGAGCAGTACTTC